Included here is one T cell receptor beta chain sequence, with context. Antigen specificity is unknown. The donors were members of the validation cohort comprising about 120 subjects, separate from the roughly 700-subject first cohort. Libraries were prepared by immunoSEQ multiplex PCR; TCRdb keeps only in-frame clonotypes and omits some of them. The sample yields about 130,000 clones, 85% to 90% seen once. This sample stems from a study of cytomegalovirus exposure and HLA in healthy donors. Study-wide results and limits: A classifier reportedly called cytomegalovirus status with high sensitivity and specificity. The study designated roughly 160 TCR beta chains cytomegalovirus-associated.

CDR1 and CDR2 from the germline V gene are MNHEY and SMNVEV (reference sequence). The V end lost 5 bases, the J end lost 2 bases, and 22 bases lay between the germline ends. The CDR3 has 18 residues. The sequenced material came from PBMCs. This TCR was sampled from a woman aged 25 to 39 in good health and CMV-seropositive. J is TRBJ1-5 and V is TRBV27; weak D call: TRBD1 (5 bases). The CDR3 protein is CASSTSPGGVNRNQPQHF. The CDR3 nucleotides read TGTGCCAGCAGTACCTCTCCCGGAGGGGTTAATCGCAATCAGCCCCAGCATTTT.